Below are 21 T cell receptor beta chains sequenced from a single sample in a study of regulatory T cells in long-lasting Graves disease. For TCR beta, libraries came from iRepertoire HTBI primers and Arm-PCR of CDR3 regions. TCRdb passed the multiplex PCR reads through MiXCR, listing each CDR3 protein once. The profile shows roughly 450,000 distinct CDR3 sequences, 20% to 25% of them singletons. The time point here: persistent/refractory GD, antithyroid drugs over 5 years with positive TRAb. Isolated PBMC RNA provided the starting material for the TCR library. The sequenced sample was peripheral blood mononuclear cells (PBMCs), obtained when the disease was refractory, from a patient treated with antithyroid drugs. The source is a female donor with Graves disease.

The chain carries TRBV2 and TRBJ2-7; possibly TRBD1 or TRBD2 for D (5 bases each). Germline V gene data show CDR1 as SNHLY and CDR2 as FYNNEI. The V end lost 5 bases, the J end lost 5 bases, and 25 bases lay between the germline ends. This CDR3 is 17 amino acids long. The DNA for the CDR3 is TGTGCCAGCAGTTACTCACCTCGGGACGGTTCAGGTAACGAGCAGTACTTC. It translates to CASSYSPRDGSGNEQYF.

The chain has TRBV13 and TRBJ1-6; D is uncertain. The CDR3 consists of 15 residues. CDR1 and CDR2 (germline): PRHDT, FYEKMQ (reference sequence). V was trimmed by 0 bases and J by 4 bases, leaving 7 bases between them. Written as DNA, the CDR3 is TGTGCCAGCAGCTTAGGGTCCGATTATAATTCACCCCTCCACTTT. Amino acids: CASSLGSDYNSPLHF.

At least ten counts were recorded for this clonotype. The chain joins TRBV11-2 to TRBJ2-5, with a weak D call TRBD1 (5 bases). This CDR3 contains 14 residues. Germline-derived CDR1 and CDR2 are SGHAT and FQNNGV. V shed 6 bases and J shed 4 bases, with 15 bases lying between them. CDR3 sequence (DNA): TGTGCCAGCAGATGGCAGGGCAAAGGAGAGACCCAGTACTTC. This encodes CASRWQGKGETQYF.

This clonotype was found a few times. The chain combines TRBV25-1 with TRBJ2-7, with TRBD2 matching over 8 bases. With V trimmed by 7 bases and J by 3 bases, 14 bases remained unmatched. CDR1 and CDR2 (germline): MGHDK, SYGVNS. The CDR3 covers 16 residues. CDR3 sequence reads: CASTTTPREGDYEQYF. The CDR3 coding sequence is TGTGCCAGCACCACCACCCCCCGGGAGGGGGACTACGAGCAGTACTTC.

The chain joins TRBV19 to TRBJ1-1; possible D gene TRBD1, 6 bases. The CDR3 runs 13 residues. Trimming took 4 bases from V and 3 from J, leaving 9 bases between them. Germline loops: CDR1 LNHDA, CDR2 SQIVND (reference sequence). In DNA, the CDR3 is TGTGCCAGTAGTAAGGACAGTGACACTGAAGCTTTCTTT. Residues: CASSKDSDTEAFF.

This clonotype was recorded at least ten times. This chain uses TRBV28 with TRBJ1-1; D is perhaps TRBD1 (6 bases). This CDR3 is 13 amino acids long. Germline lookup yields CDR1 MDHEN and CDR2 SYDVKM. Trimming removed 8 bases from V and 4 bases from J, with 14 bases in between. Written as DNA, the CDR3 is TGTGCCAGCGGGGTTACAGGGAGCACTGAAGCTTTCTTT. Translating it yields CASGVTGSTEAFF.

This clonotype was found a few times. The gene calls are TRBV4-2 and TRBJ2-7; tentatively, D is TRBD1 or TRBD2 (5 bases each). The germline V gene has CDR1 LGHNA and CDR2 YNFKEQ. The CDR3 is made up of 14 amino acids. V lost 1 base, J lost 6 bases, and 13 bases lay in between. The CDR3 bases are TGTGCCAGCAGCCAAGGCCGGGGAAGGGGCGAGCAGTACTTC. It translates to CASSQGRGRGEQYF.

This clonotype was found many times. This chain links TRBV28 with TRBJ1-5, with no clear D. The CDR3 is made up of 14 amino acids. Germline V gene lookup returns CDR1 MDHEN and CDR2 SYDVKM. V lost 5 bases and J lost 4, with 12 bases in between. The CDR3 sequence is CASSPPRWNQPQHF. CDR3 coding DNA: TGTGCCAGCAGTCCTCCACGGTGGAATCAGCCCCAGCATTTT.

This clonotype has a count of ten or more. V and J are TRBV7-9 and TRBJ2-4; 11 bases agree with TRBD2. This CDR3 spans 14 amino acids. The V gene's germline CDR1 is SEHNR and CDR2 FQNEAQ (reference sequence). V was clipped by 5 bases and J by 6 bases; unmatched bases: 3. The CDR3 here is CASSDGLAGNIQYF. The CDR3 DNA is TGTGCCAGCAGCGACGGACTAGCGGGAAACATTCAGTACTTC. Full variable domain (outside the CDR3, taken from reference TRBV7-9 and TRBJ2-4): DTGVSQNPRHKITKRGQNVTFRCDPISEHNRLYWYRQTLGQGPEFLTYFQNEAQLEKSRLLSDRFSAERPKGSFSTLEIQRTEQGDSAMYLCASSDGLAGNIQYFGAGTRLSVL.

This clonotype has ten or more counts. This chain uses TRBV6-1 with TRBJ1-3, with TRBD1 matching over 8 bases. This CDR3 spans 15 amino acids. Trimming took 5 bases from V and 0 from J; bases not matched to a gene: 3. In germline, CDR1 is MNHNS, CDR2 SASEGT. DNA for the CDR3: TGTGCCAGCAGTAACAGGGGGTTCTCTGGAAACACCATATATTTT. Translating gives CASSNRGFSGNTIYF.

The chain employs TRBV29-1 and TRBJ2-1; weak D call: TRBD1 (6 bases). Germline assignment: CDR1 SQVTM and CDR2 ANQGSEA. CDR3 length equals 14 residues. V lost 5 bases to trimming and J lost 6 bases, with 17 bases between them. CDR3 coding DNA: TGCAGCGTTTCCCGTAGGGGGTCAAGCAATGAGCAGTTCTTC. Translation gives CSVSRRGSSNEQFF.

There are many counts of this clonotype. This chain joins TRBV11-2 and TRBJ2-7; a possible D gene is TRBD2 (5 bases). The V and J ends lost 1 base and 4 bases respectively, with 11 bases between them. Germline V gene data show CDR1 as SGHAT and CDR2 as FQNNGV. The CDR3 is 14 amino acids. The CDR3 is CASSLGTEVYEQYF. The CDR3 DNA reads TGTGCCAGCAGCTTAGGTACGGAGGTATACGAGCAGTACTTC.

The rearrangement joins TRBV3-1 to TRBJ1-2; D unclear. V lost 4 bases, J lost 7 bases, and 10 bases lay in between. Germline V gives CDR1 LGHDT, CDR2 YNNKEL (reference sequence). The CDR3 extends over 12 amino acids. The CDR3 DNA sequence: TGTGCCAGCAGCCCCCCTGGCGGTGGCTACACCTTC. This encodes CASSPPGGGYTF. The complete variable domain, with remaining parts taken from reference TRBV3-1 and TRBJ1-2, reads DTAVSQTPKYLVTQMGNDKSIKCEQNLGHDTMYWYKQDSKKFLKIMFSYNNKELIINETVPNRFSPKSPDKAHLNLHINSLELGDSAVYFCASSPPGGGYTFGSGTRLTVV.

This clonotype was detected many times. V gene TRBV5-1 combines with J gene TRBJ1-5; D call uncertain. Trimming left V 2 bases short and J 8 bases short, with 14 bases between. CDR1 and CDR2 (germline): SGHRS, YFSETQ. CDR3 size: 14 residues. The CDR3 here is CASSLVPGEKPQHF. The CDR3 DNA follows: TGCGCCAGCAGCTTAGTACCGGGTGAAAAGCCCCAGCATTTT.

Of note for this clonotype: An end of the junction does not agree with germline; a read error may underlie this. The genes are TRBV6-1 and TRBJ1-1; 8 bases fit TRBD1. The CDR3 is 13 amino acids. Germline lookup yields CDR1 MNHNS and CDR2 SASEGT. DNA of the CDR3: TGTACCAGCAGTCTTCGGACAGGGACTGAAGCTTTCTTT. This translates into CTSSLRTGTEAFF.

This clonotype was picked up a small number of times. J is TRBJ2-5 and V is TRBV5-1, with 8 nucleotides matching TRBD1. V lost 2 bases, J lost 4 bases, and 7 bases stayed unmatched. The CDR3 consists of 15 residues. Germline V CDR1 and CDR2: SGHRS, YFSETQ. The CDR3 here is CASSFLGQGAETQYF. The CDR3 nucleotides are TGCGCCAGCAGCTTTTTAGGACAGGGAGCAGAGACCCAGTACTTC.

V and J are TRBV2 and TRBJ2-3; 10 bases fit TRBD2. V lost 8 bases and J lost 0; bases outside the gene matches: 2. The CDR3 length is 14 residues. The germline V gene encodes CDR1 SNHLY and CDR2 FYNNEI. DNA for the CDR3: TGTGCCAGCGGACTAGCGGTTAGCACAGATACGCAGTATTTT. Translation gives CASGLAVSTDTQYF.

Comment on this clonotype: At one end the junction does not follow the germline gene, possibly because of a read error. The chain couples TRBV4-2 to TRBJ1-6, with D hard to call. This CDR3 contains 17 residues. Germline CDR1 and CDR2: LGHNA and YNFKEQ. Here the CDR3 reads CASSQEVPDLYKSPLHF. The CDR3 DNA reads as TGTGCCAGCAGCCAAGAAGTCCCGGACTTATATAAGTCACCCCTCCACTTT.

The chain carries TRBV18 and TRBJ1-4; D perhaps matches TRBD1 (5 bases). Trimming cost V 2 bases and J 5 bases, with 9 bases left between them. Germline V gene sequence: CDR1 KGHSH, CDR2 LQKENI. The CDR3 consists of 14 residues. The CDR3 DNA reads as TGTGCCAGCTCACCATTAGGGGAAAATGAAAAACTGTTTTTT. It codes for CASSPLGENEKLFF.

The J gene is TRBJ2-3, the V gene TRBV7-3, with no clear D. The DNA end is more similar to TRBJ1-5, so the J call may be wrong. The CDR3 runs to 14 residues. Germline CDR1 reads SGHTA; CDR2 reads FQGTGA. The CDR3 DNA reads as TGTGCCAGCAGCCCCGGGCTAGCGGGAGATACGCAGCATTTT. Translation: CASSPGLAGDTQHF.

This clonotype came up many times. The chain links TRBV7-2 to TRBJ1-2, with no clear D. The ends were cut back, 1 base at V and 8 bases at J, with 23 bases in the middle. The CDR3 runs 17 residues. Looked up from germline, CDR1 is SGHTA and CDR2 is FQGNSA. CDR3 protein: CASSLGGLVSAAEGYTF. The CDR3 coding sequence is TGTGCCAGCAGCTTAGGTGGTTTGGTATCGGCCGCTGAGGGCTACACCTTC.